The 19 T cell receptor beta chains below come from one sample, sequenced in a study of T cell responses to AZD1222 COVID-19 vaccine. The protocol was immunoSEQ multiplex PCR, while the TCRdb copy is restricted to in-frame clones and leaves out a portion. The data hold some 130,000 clones, with just under 95% observed a single time. The sequencing used peripheral blood, collected 28 days after the second AZD1222 dose. Receptors were obtained from an adult who received the AZD1222 COVID-19 vaccine.

The chain combines TRBV11-3 with TRBJ2-7; no firm D call. V gave up 1 base and J gave up 3 bases, with 7 bases separating them. The CDR3 sequence is 13 residues long. Per germline, CDR1 SGHNT and CDR2 YENEEA. The CDR3 protein is CASSLVISYEQYF. The DNA of the CDR3 is TGTGCCAGCAGCTTAGTCATAAGCTACGAGCAGTACTTC.

The genes are TRBV3-1 (or the pseudogene TRBV3-2) and TRBJ2-2; no clear D. Trimming pared 4 bases from V and 1 base from J, leaving 10 bases between. Germline V gene data show CDR1 as LGHDT and CDR2 as YNNKEL (reference sequence). The CDR3 covers 15 residues. The CDR3 region has the DNA TGTGCCAGCAGCCGGAAGTCCCGGAACACCGGGGAGCTGTTTTTT. This translates into CASSRKSRNTGELFF.

This clone appeared once. V and J are TRBV11-3 and TRBJ2-1, with 7 bases that match TRBD1. The trim removed 2 bases at V and 6 bases at J, leaving 10 bases unmatched. Germline CDR1 SGHNT, CDR2 YENEEA. The CDR3 contains 16 residues. The CDR3 sequence is CASSLRTQGRSNEQFF. CDR3 bases: TGTGCCAGCAGCTTAAGGACACAGGGGAGATCCAATGAGCAGTTCTTC. Using reference TRBV11-3 and TRBJ2-1 for the parts outside the CDR3, the full variable domain is EAGVVQSPRYKIIEKKQPVAFWCNPISGHNTLYWYLQNLGQGPELLIRYENEEAVDDSQLPKDRFSAERLKGVDSTLKIQPAELGDSAVYLCASSLRTQGRSNEQFFGPGTRLTVL.

On this clone itself: At the DNA level, this CDR3 is encoded by other sequences in the same sample as well. The V and J genes are TRBV7-3 and TRBJ2-1; the match to TRBD2 covers 11 bases. The J segment lost 0 bases and the V segment lost 1 base, leaving 8 bases of the junction unmatched. The germline CDR1 and CDR2 sequences are SGHTA and FQGTGA. This CDR3 has 19 residues. CDR3 amino acids: CASSLKLVAGGPSYNEQFF. CDR3 nucleotide sequence: TGTGCCAGCAGCTTAAAGTTAGTAGCGGGGGGGCCCTCCTACAATGAGCAGTTCTTC.

The V call is TRBV28, the J call TRBJ1-1, with D unclear. V lost 5 bases and J 4 bases, leaving 8 bases between the germline ends. Germline lookup yields CDR1 MDHEN and CDR2 SYDVKM. The CDR3 is made up of 12 amino acids. CDR3 region: CASSRIGTEAFF. The CDR3 region has the DNA TGTGCCAGCAGTAGGATCGGCACTGAAGCTTTCTTT.

This chain connects TRBV6-2 or TRBV6-3 to TRBJ2-7, with 12 bases lining up with TRBD2. The CDR3 is 19 residues long. The ends lost 0 bases at V and 4 bases at J; junction bases unmatched: 13. Germline V lookup: CDR1 MNHEY, CDR2 SVGEGT. CDR3: CASSYSSATGTSGFYEQYF. CDR3 DNA: TGTGCCAGCAGTTACTCGTCAGCTACCGGGACTAGCGGGTTTTACGAGCAGTACTTC.

V is TRBV9 and J is TRBJ2-3, with TRBD1 matching over 7 bases. The germline V gene encodes CDR1 SGDLS and CDR2 YYNGEE. The length of the CDR3 is 14 residues. V shed 7 bases and J 1 base; nucleotides not matched to a gene: 6. CDR3 in amino acids: CASARQGGTDTQYF. For the CDR3, the DNA is TGTGCCAGCGCTAGACAGGGAGGCACAGATACGCAGTATTTT.

This clone appeared a single time. This sequence joins TRBV28 and TRBJ2-3; 7 nucleotides align to TRBD2. The V gene end was trimmed by 2 bases and the J gene end by 6 bases; junction bases not matched to a gene: 2. Looked up from germline, CDR1 is MDHEN and CDR2 is SYDVKM. The CDR3 is 13 amino acids. CDR3 nucleotide sequence: TGTGCCAGCAGTTTACGAGCGGGGGATACGCAGTATTTT. Residues: CASSLRAGDTQYF.

The V call is TRBV19, the J call TRBJ1-6, with D possibly being TRBD1 (5 bases). The CDR3 sequence is 14 residues long. V lost 3 bases, J lost 9 bases, and 12 bases lay in between. In germline, CDR1 is LNHDA, CDR2 SQIVND (reference sequence). The CDR3 sequence is CASSIQGMSSPLHF. CDR3 DNA: TGTGCCAGTAGTATTCAGGGTATGAGTTCACCCCTCCACTTT.

V is TRBV12-3 or TRBV12-4 and J is TRBJ1-2; D is perhaps TRBD1 (5 bases). The CDR3 has 13 residues. V shed 5 bases and J shed 6 bases, with 13 bases lying between them. The CDR3 loop reads CASSPGRGNGYTF. CDR3 nucleotides: TGTGCCAGCAGTCCTGGGAGGGGAAATGGCTACACCTTC.

J is TRBJ1-2 and V is TRBV9; D possibly corresponds to TRBD1 (6 bases). Germline CDR1 is SGDLS and CDR2 is YYNGEE. Trimming took 3 bases from V and 7 from J, leaving 19 bases between them. The CDR3 runs to 15 residues. The CDR3 DNA follows: TGTGCCAGCAGCGCCTTACAGGGAGGGGCTATTGGCTACACCTTC. Residues: CASSALQGGAIGYTF.

This chain joins TRBV2 and TRBJ1-1; a weak D match, TRBD1 (5 bases). CDR1 is SNHLY and CDR2 is FYNNEI in the germline V gene. Trimming took off 5 bases at V and 0 bases at J, with 16 bases between the two ends. This CDR3 region has 16 residues. The CDR3 nucleotides are TGTGCCAGCAGTCCAGACAGCCCATATATGAACACTGAAGCTTTCTTT. Protein product: CASSPDSPYMNTEAFF.

The table lists this clone with a count of one. The rearrangement joins TRBV3-1 (or the pseudogene TRBV3-2) to TRBJ2-1; possibly TRBD2 for D (6 bases). Germline CDR1 LGHDT, CDR2 YNNKEL (reference sequence). The CDR3 totals 15 residues. Deletions cut 0 bases from V and 9 bases from J, with 15 bases between. Here the CDR3 DNA reads TGTGCCAGCAGCCAAGATGGCGCGGGATGGGCTGAGCAGTTCTTC. It translates to CASSQDGAGWAEQFF.

This clone was picked up a small number of times. The chain is built from TRBV28 and TRBJ2-2; TRBD2 aligns across 11 bases. The CDR3 is 18 residues long. The germline gives CDR1 MDHEN, CDR2 SYDVKM. J gave up 1 base and V 5 bases, and 9 bases lay outside the gene matches. Here the CDR3 DNA reads TGTGCCAGCAGTCCGACCCTACTAGCGGGGGAGAACACCGGGGAGCTGTTTTTT. Protein product: CASSPTLLAGENTGELFF.

The rearrangement links TRBV19 to TRBJ1-5, with D tentatively TRBD1 (6 bases). The length of the CDR3 is 13 residues. Between the trimmed V and J ends, which lost 7 bases and 6 bases, there was a span of 13 bases. Looked up from germline, CDR1 is LNHDA and CDR2 is SQIVND (reference sequence). The CDR3 bases are TGTGCCAGTACAACACAGGGCTTTCAGCCCCAGCATTTT. This sequence encodes CASTTQGFQPQHF.

The chain couples TRBV7-8 to TRBJ1-2; D unresolved. The length of the CDR3 is 15 residues. V was shortened by 7 bases and J by 1 base, with 16 bases between the two germline ends. Germline CDR1 is SGHVS and CDR2 is FQNEAQ. The CDR3 sequence: CASTPLTGLNYGYTF. The DNA of the CDR3 is TGTGCCAGCACCCCCTTAACTGGGCTTAACTATGGCTACACCTTC. The full variable domain, completed using reference TRBV7-8 and TRBJ1-2, is GAGVSQSPRYKVAKRGQDVALRCDPISGHVSLFWYQQALGQGPEFLTYFQNEAQLDKSGLPSDRFFAERPEGSVSTLKIQRTQQEDSAVYLCASTPLTGLNYGYTFGSGTRLTVV.

This sequence joins TRBV5-6 and TRBJ1-6; 8 bases agree with TRBD1. V lost 0 bases and J lost 9; bases outside the gene matches: 8. The CDR3 spans 16 residues. CDR1 and CDR2 (germline): SGHDT, YYEEEE. The CDR3 DNA reads as TGTGCCAGCAGCTTGGCCGGGGCAGGGGGCGGTTCACCCCTCCACTTT. Translation: CASSLAGAGGGSPLHF. The variable domain in full, completed from reference TRBV5-6 and TRBJ1-6, reads DAGVTQSPTHLIKTRGQQVTLRCSPKSGHDTVSWYQQALGQGPQFIFQYYEEEERQRGNFPDRFSGHQFPNYSSELNVNALLLGDSALYLCASSLAGAGGGSPLHFGNGTRLTVT.

J is TRBJ1-1 and V is TRBV5-8; tentatively, D is TRBD1 (5 bases). The CDR3 covers 13 residues. Trimming removed 4 bases at V and 3 bases at J, with 10 bases between. Germline V gives CDR1 SGHTS, CDR2 YDEGEE. Here the CDR3 DNA reads TGTGCCAGCAGCCTCCAGGGATACACTGAAGCTTTCTTT. Its protein product is CASSLQGYTEAFF.

This clone has a single count. V gene TRBV19 combines with J gene TRBJ1-2; a weak D match, TRBD1 (6 bases). With 3 bases removed from V and 5 bases from J, the gap between germline ends came to 13 bases. Germline assignment: CDR1 LNHDA and CDR2 SQIVND (reference sequence). There are 14 residues in the CDR3. DNA for the CDR3: TGTGCCAGTAGTATCGAGACAGGACTTTATGGCTACACCTTC. This gives the protein CASSIETGLYGYTF.